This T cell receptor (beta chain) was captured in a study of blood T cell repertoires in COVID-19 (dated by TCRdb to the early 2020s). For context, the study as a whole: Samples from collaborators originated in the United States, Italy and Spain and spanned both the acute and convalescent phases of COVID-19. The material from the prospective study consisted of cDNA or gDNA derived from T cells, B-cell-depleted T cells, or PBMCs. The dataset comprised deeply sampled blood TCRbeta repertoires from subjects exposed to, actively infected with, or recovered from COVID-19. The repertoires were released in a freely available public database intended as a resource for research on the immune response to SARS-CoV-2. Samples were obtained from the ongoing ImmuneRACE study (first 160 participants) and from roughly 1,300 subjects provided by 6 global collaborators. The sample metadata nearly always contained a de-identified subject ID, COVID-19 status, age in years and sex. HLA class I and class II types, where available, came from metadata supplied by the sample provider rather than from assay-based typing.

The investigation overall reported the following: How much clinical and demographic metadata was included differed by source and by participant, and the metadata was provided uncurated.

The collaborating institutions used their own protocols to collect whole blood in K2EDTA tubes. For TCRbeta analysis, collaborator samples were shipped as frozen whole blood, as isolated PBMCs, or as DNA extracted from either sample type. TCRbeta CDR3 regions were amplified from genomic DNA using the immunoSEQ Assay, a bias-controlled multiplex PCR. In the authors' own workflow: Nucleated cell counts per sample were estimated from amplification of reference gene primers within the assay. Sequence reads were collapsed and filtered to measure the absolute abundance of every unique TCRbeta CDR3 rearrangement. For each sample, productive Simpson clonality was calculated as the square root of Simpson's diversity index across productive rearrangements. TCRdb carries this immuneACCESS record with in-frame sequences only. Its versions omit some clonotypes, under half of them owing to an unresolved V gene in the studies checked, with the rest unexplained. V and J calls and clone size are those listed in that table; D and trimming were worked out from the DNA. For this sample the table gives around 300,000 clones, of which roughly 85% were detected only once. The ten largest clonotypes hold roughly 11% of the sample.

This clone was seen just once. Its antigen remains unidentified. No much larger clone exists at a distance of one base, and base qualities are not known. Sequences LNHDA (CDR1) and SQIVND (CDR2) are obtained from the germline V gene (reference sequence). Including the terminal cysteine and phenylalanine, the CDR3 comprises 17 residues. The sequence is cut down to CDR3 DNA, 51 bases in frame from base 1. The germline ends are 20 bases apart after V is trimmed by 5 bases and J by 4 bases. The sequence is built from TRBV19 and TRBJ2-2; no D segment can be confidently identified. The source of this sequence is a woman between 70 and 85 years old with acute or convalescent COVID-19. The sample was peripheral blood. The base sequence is TGTGCCAGTAGTTCCCTCTCAGGCCCGGCGTCCACCGGGGAGCTGTTTTTT. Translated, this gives CASSSLSGPASTGELFF. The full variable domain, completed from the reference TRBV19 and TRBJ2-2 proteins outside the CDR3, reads DGGITQSPKYLFRKEGQNVTLSCEQNLNHDAMYWYRQDPGQGLRLIYYSQIVNDFQKGDIAEGYSVSREKKESFPLTVTSAQKNPTAFYLCASSSLSGPASTGELFFGEGSRLTVL.